Listed here is a single T cell receptor (beta chain). The junction and the germline gene differ at one end; a read error may be behind it. These data originate in a study of T cell changes during pregnancy in multiple sclerosis. Profiling relied on immunoSEQ multiplex PCR, and the TCRdb table lists in-frame clones only, not all of them. The sample lists 25,000 to 35,000 clones, 90% occurring once. Per the germline V gene, CDR1 is SQVTM and CDR2 is ANQGSEA. This CDR3 is 14 amino acids long. This clonotype was sampled from a female donor in good health, enrolled as a control in a pregnancy study. This chain connects TRBV29-1 to TRBJ2-7; 11 nucleotides align to TRBD2. The source was CD4+ T cells from peripheral blood mononuclear cells, collected in the third trimester of pregnancy. Here the CDR3 DNA reads TGCAGCGTAGAAGGGACTAGCGGCTCCTACGAGCAGTACTTC. As protein: CSVEGTSGSYEQYF.